This record covers a single T cell receptor (beta chain). Sequencing used immunoSEQ multiplex PCR; TCRdb keeps in-frame clones, though not all of them. The sample has around 99,000 clones; over 70% are singletons. Germline CDR1 reads SGDLS; CDR2 reads YYNGEE. V trimming: 0 bases; J trimming: 3 bases; junction bases outside the gene matches: 4. The CDR3 has 15 residues. The source of the sample is a study of blood T cell repertoires in COVID-19. Study as a whole: The study drew acute and convalescent COVID-19 samples from the United States, Italy and Spain. The analysed material was cDNA or gDNA that came from T cells, B-cell-depleted T cells, or PBMCs.

Material: peripheral blood. This sequence joins TRBV9 and TRBJ1-1; 8 bases align to TRBD1. The sequence was obtained from a woman aged 45-60 years with acute or convalescent COVID-19. CDR3: CASSVGTGWDTEAFF. Here the CDR3 DNA reads TGTGCCAGCAGCGTAGGGACAGGGTGGGACACTGAAGCTTTCTTT.